These 23 T cell receptor beta chains were sequenced from one sample in a study of CD8 T cells in ankylosing spondylitis. TCRdb redid the calling of the 5' RACE reads with MiXCR, one entry per CDR3 protein. Of fewer than 130,000 distinct CDR3 sequences listed, around 24% are singletons. The sequencing input was synovial fluid, either unsorted or a sorted T cell fraction (not recorded which). The receptors stem from a male donor with ankylosing spondylitis.

The CDR3 spells CASSGDGSSTDTQYF. The CDR3 nucleotides read TGTGCCAGCAGTGGGGACGGCAGCAGCACAGATACGCAGTATTTT. The chain joins TRBV6-4 to TRBJ2-3; D possibly uses TRBD1 or TRBD2 (5 bases each). Germline V gene data show CDR1 as MRHNA and CDR2 as SNTAGT. The V gene lost 4 bases and the J gene lost 0 bases, with 11 bases spanning the gap. This CDR3 is 15 amino acids long.

The V gene is TRBV5-1, the J gene TRBJ1-1; the D gene is possibly TRBD1 (6 bases). This CDR3 comprises 16 residues. V was pared by 0 bases and J by 1 base, with 13 bases between. The germline V gene encodes CDR1 SGHRS and CDR2 YFSETQ. The CDR3 region is CASSLVGAAGNTEAFF. CDR3 nucleotide sequence: TGCGCCAGCAGCTTGGTGGGGGCAGCGGGGAACACTGAAGCTTTCTTT.

This clonotype was detected a few times. The CDR3 loop is CASSLIAGGSGNEQFF. CDR3 nucleotide sequence: TGCGCCAGCAGCTTGATAGCGGGAGGTTCGGGCAATGAGCAGTTCTTC. The V gene is TRBV5-1, the J gene TRBJ2-1; TRBD2 agrees at 10 bases. The J segment lost 6 bases and the V segment lost 1 base, leaving 7 bases of the junction unmatched. This CDR3 has 16 amino acids. The germline CDR1 and CDR2 sequences are SGHRS and YFSETQ.

The chain uses TRBV20-1 and TRBJ2-5; TRBD2 is a possible D gene (6 bases). In germline, CDR1 is DFQATT, CDR2 SNEGSKA (reference sequence). V dropped 3 bases and J dropped 5 bases, with 13 bases sitting between them. The CDR3 is 13 amino acids. CDR3 protein: CSASGSHGETQYF. The DNA of the CDR3 is TGCAGTGCTAGCGGGAGCCACGGGGAGACCCAGTACTTC.

This clonotype appeared a few times. The V and J genes are TRBV7-6 and TRBJ2-1; D remains unclear. Germline V gene lookup returns CDR1 SGHVS and CDR2 FNYEAQ. This CDR3 comprises 15 residues. Trimming removed 4 bases from V and 1 base from J, with 11 bases in between. CDR3 nucleotides: TGTGCCAGCAGCTCCCTCCGAGAATCCTACAATGAGCAGTTCTTC. This translates into CASSSLRESYNEQFF.

There are many counts of this clonotype. The rearrangement joins TRBV4-1 to TRBJ2-1, with D perhaps given as TRBD1 or TRBD2 (5 bases each). The V end was cut by 3 bases, the J end by 6 bases, with 12 bases between. Germline values: CDR1 MGHRA, CDR2 YSYEKL. This CDR3 is 14 amino acids long. The CDR3 nucleotides are TGCGCCAGCAGCCACAGGGACGCTTTCAATGAGCAGTTCTTC. Encoded protein: CASSHRDAFNEQFF.

This clonotype was found many times. The V gene is TRBV10-3, the J gene TRBJ1-6; the D gene is possibly TRBD1 (5 bases). This CDR3 has 14 residues. The V end lost 4 bases, the J end lost 5 bases, and 9 bases lay between the germline ends. CDR1 is ENHRY and CDR2 is SYGVKD in the germline V gene. The CDR3 bases are TGTGCCATCAGTGTGGGGCAAAATAATTCACCCCTCCACTTT. Protein product: CAISVGQNNSPLHF.

This clonotype was observed a few times. V and J are TRBV7-2 and TRBJ2-1; D gene ambiguous. The V and J ends lost 1 base and 4 bases respectively, with 11 bases between them. CDR1 is SGHTA, CDR2 FQGNSA, per germline. The CDR3 loop spans 15 amino acids. Written as DNA, the CDR3 is TGTGCCAGCAGCTTAGGGCAGGCGAGTTACAATGAGCAGTTCTTC. This gives the protein CASSLGQASYNEQFF.

The J gene is TRBJ1-1, the V gene TRBV5-1; TRBD1 agrees at 7 bases. The CDR3 contains 15 residues. The junction had 5 bases not matched to a gene; V was cut back by 0 bases and J by 3 bases. Germline CDR1 reads SGHRS; CDR2 reads YFSETQ. Here the CDR3 reads CASSLGSQGDTEAFF. CDR3 DNA: TGCGCCAGCAGCTTGGGGTCGCAGGGGGACACTGAAGCTTTCTTT.

The rearrangement uses TRBV11-3 and TRBJ2-3; a weak D match, TRBD1 (5 bases). This CDR3 comprises 15 residues. Germline V CDR1 and CDR2: SGHNT, YENEEA. V lost 2 bases, J lost 7 bases, and 16 bases lay in between. In nucleotides, the CDR3 is TGTGCCAGCAGCTTAACAGGAGTATTCGGAAATACGCAGTATTTT. This gives the protein CASSLTGVFGNTQYF.

V and J are TRBV6-1 and TRBJ2-7, with TRBD2 matching over 11 bases. Germline CDR1 reads MNHNS; CDR2 reads SASEGT. The V gene end was trimmed by 1 base and the J gene end by 6 bases; junction bases not matched to a gene: 8. CDR3 length equals 16 residues. The CDR3 is CASSEVLTSGSPEQYF. The CDR3 DNA follows: TGTGCCAGCAGTGAAGTGCTTACTAGCGGGAGTCCCGAGCAGTACTTC.

The chain carries TRBV29-1 and TRBJ2-5, with D perhaps matching TRBD1 or TRBD2 (6 bases each). CDR3 size: 14 residues. Germline V gives CDR1 SQVTM, CDR2 ANQGSEA. Trimming shortened V by 5 bases and J by 0 bases, and 13 bases separated the two germline ends. The CDR3 DNA reads as TGCAGCGTTTTGAAAGGGGGGTACCAAGAGACCCAGTACTTC. Translating gives CSVLKGGYQETQYF.

The chain recombines TRBV9 with TRBJ2-1, with TRBD1 as a possible D gene (6 bases). V lost 2 bases and J 5 bases, leaving 14 bases between the germline ends. Germline V gives CDR1 SGDLS, CDR2 YYNGEE. This CDR3 is built from 15 residues. The CDR3 is CASSVKTKGDNEQFF. The CDR3 nucleotides are TGTGCCAGCAGCGTCAAGACGAAGGGGGACAATGAGCAGTTCTTC.

This clonotype came up a few times. The V gene is TRBV4-2, the J gene TRBJ2-1; possibly TRBD2 for D (5 bases). Trimming removed 4 bases at V and 9 bases at J, with 37 bases between. The germline gives CDR1 LGHNA, CDR2 YNFKEQ. This CDR3 has 21 amino acids. The CDR3 loop is CASSPTRRTEVADSGLSEQFF. For the CDR3, the DNA is TGTGCCAGCAGCCCTACCCGCAGGACTGAAGTTGCAGATTCGGGTCTTAGTGAGCAGTTCTTC.

This chain links TRBV7-9 with TRBJ1-3; D is uncertain. The CDR3 is 16 amino acids. Trimming took off 5 bases at V and 4 bases at J, with 18 bases between the two ends. Germline-derived CDR1 and CDR2 are SEHNR and FQNEAQ (reference sequence). Written as DNA, the CDR3 is TGTGCCAGCAGCCCTTTGGCCCCTAATACGGGAAACACCATATATTTT. Encoded protein: CASSPLAPNTGNTIYF.

This clonotype occurred a few times. The V and J genes are TRBV10-2 and TRBJ2-1, with a tentative D call TRBD1 (6 bases). Trimming stripped 2 bases from V and 7 bases from J, with 12 bases between. This CDR3 contains 14 residues. Germline loops: CDR1 WSHSY, CDR2 SAAADI. This chain's CDR3 is CASSETGQWNEQFF. The CDR3 DNA sequence: TGCGCCAGCAGTGAGACAGGGCAGTGGAATGAGCAGTTCTTC.

The table lists this clonotype with a few counts. This sequence joins TRBV29-1 and TRBJ1-1; 9 nucleotides agree with TRBD1. J lost 5 bases, V lost 3 bases, and 4 bases had no gene match. Germline-derived CDR1 and CDR2 are SQVTM and ANQGSEA. The CDR3 spans 13 residues. The CDR3, as DNA: TGCAGCGTTGATGGGACAGGGAATACTGAAGCTTTCTTT. Encoded protein: CSVDGTGNTEAFF.

This clonotype was seen ten or more times. V gene TRBV7-7 combines with J gene TRBJ2-1; D possibly matches TRBD1 or TRBD2 (5 bases each). The V end lost 5 bases, the J end lost 2 bases, and 13 bases lay between the germline ends. The CDR3 spans 15 residues. The germline CDR1 and CDR2 sequences are SSHAT and FNYEAQ (reference sequence). DNA of the CDR3: TGTGCCAGCAGCCCACAGGCGGGCACCTACAATGAGCAGTTCTTC. Amino acid sequence: CASSPQAGTYNEQFF.

This clonotype was seen repeatedly, ten times or more. The V and J genes are TRBV6-2 or TRBV6-3 and TRBJ2-1; 11 positions match TRBD2. The CDR3 extends over 13 amino acids. Germline CDR1 is MNHEY and CDR2 is SVGEGT. V gave up 4 bases and J gave up 12 bases; unmatched junction bases: 5. CDR3 coding DNA: TGTGCCAGCAGTTCGGGACTAGCGGTCGGGCAGTTCTTC. Its translation is CASSSGLAVGQFF.

Many counts were recorded for this clonotype. The chain is built from TRBV7-2 and TRBJ2-1; 9 bases are a match to TRBD1. The CDR3 totals 15 residues. The trim removed 5 bases at V and 4 bases at J, leaving 6 bases unmatched. Germline CDR1 SGHTA, CDR2 FQGNSA. The CDR3, as DNA: TGTGCCAGCAGCCCCGCGGGACAGGGTTACAATGAGCAGTTCTTC. Amino acid sequence: CASSPAGQGYNEQFF.

The V and J genes are TRBV5-6 and TRBJ2-7; D is unresolved. This CDR3 has 12 residues. Germline CDR1 reads SGHDT; CDR2 reads YYEEEE. Trimming left V 2 bases short and J 3 bases short, with 6 bases between. The DNA for the CDR3 is TGTGCCAGCAGCTTCTGGGGCTACGAGCAGTACTTC. It translates to CASSFWGYEQYF.

Here the CDR3 reads CASSLRAVGNEQFF. The CDR3 region has the DNA TGCGCCAGCAGCTTGAGGGCGGTCGGAAATGAGCAGTTCTTC. V gene TRBV5-1 combines with J gene TRBJ2-1; unclear D gene. V was pared by 1 base and J by 7 bases, with 12 bases between. Germline V gene data show CDR1 as SGHRS and CDR2 as YFSETQ. CDR3 length: 14 amino acids.

A few counts support this clonotype. The chain recombines TRBV6-2 or TRBV6-3 with TRBJ2-7, with 7 positions matching TRBD2. Germline assignment: CDR1 MNHEY and CDR2 SVGEGT. The CDR3 has 14 amino acids. V shed 6 bases and J 2 bases; nucleotides not matched to a gene: 7. CDR3 loop: CASRSSGIPYEQYF. CDR3 in DNA: TGTGCCAGCAGATCAAGCGGGATCCCCTACGAGCAGTACTTC.